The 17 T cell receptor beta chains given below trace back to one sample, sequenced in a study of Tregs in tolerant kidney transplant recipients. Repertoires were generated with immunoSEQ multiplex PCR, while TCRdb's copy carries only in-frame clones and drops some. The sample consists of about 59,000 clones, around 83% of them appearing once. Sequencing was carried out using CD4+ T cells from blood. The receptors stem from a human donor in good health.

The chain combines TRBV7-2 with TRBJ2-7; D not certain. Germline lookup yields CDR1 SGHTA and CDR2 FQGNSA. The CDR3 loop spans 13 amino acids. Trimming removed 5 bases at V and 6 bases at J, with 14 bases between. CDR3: CASSRPGLGEQYF. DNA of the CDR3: TGTGCCAGCAGCCGCCCGGGCCTAGGCGAGCAGTACTTC. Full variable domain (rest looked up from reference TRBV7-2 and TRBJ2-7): GAGVSQSPSNKVTEKGKDVELRCDPISGHTALYWYRQSLGQGLEFLIYFQGNSAPDKSGLPSDRFSAERTGGSVSTLTIQRTQQEDSAVYLCASSRPGLGEQYFGPGTRLTVT.

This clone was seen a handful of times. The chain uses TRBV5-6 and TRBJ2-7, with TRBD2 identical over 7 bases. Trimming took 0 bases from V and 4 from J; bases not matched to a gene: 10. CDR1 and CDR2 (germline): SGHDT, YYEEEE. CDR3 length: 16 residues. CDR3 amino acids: CASSLARGGDEYEQYF. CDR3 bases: TGTGCCAGCAGCTTGGCTCGCGGGGGTGATGAATACGAGCAGTACTTC.

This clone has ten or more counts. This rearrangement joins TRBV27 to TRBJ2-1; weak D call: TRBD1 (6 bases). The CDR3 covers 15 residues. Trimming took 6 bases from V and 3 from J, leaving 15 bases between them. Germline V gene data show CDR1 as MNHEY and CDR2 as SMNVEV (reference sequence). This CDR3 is CASSPGQINYNEQFF. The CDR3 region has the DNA TGTGCCAGCAGCCCTGGACAGATTAACTACAATGAGCAGTTCTTC.

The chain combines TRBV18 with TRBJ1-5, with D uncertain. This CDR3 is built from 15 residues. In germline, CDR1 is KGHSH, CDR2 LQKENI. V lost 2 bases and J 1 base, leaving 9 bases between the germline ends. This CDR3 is CASSPGHTSNQPQHF. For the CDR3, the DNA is TGTGCCAGCTCACCAGGCCACACGAGCAATCAGCCCCAGCATTTT.

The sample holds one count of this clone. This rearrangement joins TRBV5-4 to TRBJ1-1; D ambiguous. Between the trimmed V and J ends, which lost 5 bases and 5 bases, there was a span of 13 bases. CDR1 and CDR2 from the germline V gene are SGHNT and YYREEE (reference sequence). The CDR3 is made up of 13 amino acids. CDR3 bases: TGTGCCAGCAGTCGCGAGAAGTGGACTGAAGCTTTCTTT. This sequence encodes CASSREKWTEAFF. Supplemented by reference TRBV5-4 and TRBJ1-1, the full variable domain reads ETGVTQSPTHLIKTRGQQVTLRCSSQSGHNTVSWYQQALGQGPQFIFQYYREEENGRGNFPPRFSGLQFPNYSSELNVNALELDDSALYLCASSREKWTEAFFGQGTRLTVV.

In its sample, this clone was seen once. CDR3: CASRDRSMGDTEAFF. CDR3 in DNA: TGTGCCAGCCGAGATAGGTCGATGGGGGACACTGAAGCTTTCTTT. The chain joins TRBV7-9 to TRBJ1-1; TRBD1 is a possible D gene (5 bases). The CDR3 runs to 15 residues. V lost 8 bases, J lost 3 bases, and 19 bases lay in between. From germline, CDR1 is SEHNR and CDR2 FQNEAQ (reference sequence).

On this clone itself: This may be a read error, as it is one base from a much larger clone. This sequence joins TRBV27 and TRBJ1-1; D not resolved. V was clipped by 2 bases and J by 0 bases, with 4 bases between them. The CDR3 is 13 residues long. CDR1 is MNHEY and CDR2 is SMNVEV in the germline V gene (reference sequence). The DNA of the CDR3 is TGTGCCAGCAGTTTACGGATGAACACTGAAGCTTTCTTT. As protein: CASSLRMNTEAFF.

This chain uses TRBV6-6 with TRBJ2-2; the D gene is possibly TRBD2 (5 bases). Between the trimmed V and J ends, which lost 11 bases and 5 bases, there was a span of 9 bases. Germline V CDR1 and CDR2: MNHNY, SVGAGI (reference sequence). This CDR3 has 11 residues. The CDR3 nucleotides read TGTGCCTGTAGGGAGACCGGGGAGCTGTTTTTT. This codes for CACRETGELFF.

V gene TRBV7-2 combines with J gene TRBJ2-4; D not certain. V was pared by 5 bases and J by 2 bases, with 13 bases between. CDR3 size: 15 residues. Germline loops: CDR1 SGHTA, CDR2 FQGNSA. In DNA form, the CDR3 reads TGTGCCAGCAGCACATACCAGGAGCCCAAAAACATTCAGTACTTC. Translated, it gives CASSTYQEPKNIQYF.

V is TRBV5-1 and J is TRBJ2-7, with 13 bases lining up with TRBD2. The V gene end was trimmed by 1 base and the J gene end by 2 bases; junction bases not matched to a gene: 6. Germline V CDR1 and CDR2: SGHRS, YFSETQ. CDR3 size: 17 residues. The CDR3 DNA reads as TGCGCCAGCAGCTTGCGCGGGACTAGCGGGGCCACCTACGAGCAGTACTTC. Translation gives CASSLRGTSGATYEQYF.

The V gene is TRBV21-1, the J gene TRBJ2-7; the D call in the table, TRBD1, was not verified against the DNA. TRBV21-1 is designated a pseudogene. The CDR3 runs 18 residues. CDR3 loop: CASSKLQSRPPSRYEQYF. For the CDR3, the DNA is TGTGCCAGCAGCAAATTACAATCCCGACCACCCTCCAGGTACGAGCAGTACTTC.

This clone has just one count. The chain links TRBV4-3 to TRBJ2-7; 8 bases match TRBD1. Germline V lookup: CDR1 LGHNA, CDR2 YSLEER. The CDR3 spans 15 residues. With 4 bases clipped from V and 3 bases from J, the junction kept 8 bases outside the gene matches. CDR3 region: CASSPSGGLVYEQYF. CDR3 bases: TGCGCCAGCAGCCCTTCAGGGGGCCTGGTCTACGAGCAGTACTTC.

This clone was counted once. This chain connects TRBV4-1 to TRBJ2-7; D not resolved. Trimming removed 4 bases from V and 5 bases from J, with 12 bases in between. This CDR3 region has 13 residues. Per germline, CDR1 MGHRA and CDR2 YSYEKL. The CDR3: CASSPRWVNEQYF. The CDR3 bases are TGCGCCAGCAGCCCGAGGTGGGTCAACGAGCAGTACTTC.

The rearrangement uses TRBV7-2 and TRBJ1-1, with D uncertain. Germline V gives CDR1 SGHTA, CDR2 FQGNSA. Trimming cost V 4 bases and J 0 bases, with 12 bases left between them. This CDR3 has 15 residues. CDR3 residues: CASSSRAALNTEAFF. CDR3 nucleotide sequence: TGTGCCAGCAGCTCAAGGGCGGCCTTGAACACTGAAGCTTTCTTT. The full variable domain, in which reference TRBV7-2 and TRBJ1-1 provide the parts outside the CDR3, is GAGVSQSPSNKVTEKGKDVELRCDPISGHTALYWYRQSLGQGLEFLIYFQGNSAPDKSGLPSDRFSAERTGGSVSTLTIQRTQQEDSAVYLCASSSRAALNTEAFFGQGTRLTVV.

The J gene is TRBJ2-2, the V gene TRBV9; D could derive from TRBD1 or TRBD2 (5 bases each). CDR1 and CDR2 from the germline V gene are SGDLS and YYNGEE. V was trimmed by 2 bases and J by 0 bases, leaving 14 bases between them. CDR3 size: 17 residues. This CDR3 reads CASSVTAGTTNTGELFF. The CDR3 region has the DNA TGTGCCAGCAGCGTCACGGCAGGGACGACGAACACCGGGGAGCTGTTTTTT.

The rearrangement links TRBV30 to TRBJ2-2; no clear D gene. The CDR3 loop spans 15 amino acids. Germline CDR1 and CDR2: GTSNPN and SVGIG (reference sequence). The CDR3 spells CAYGRARANTGELFF. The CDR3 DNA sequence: TGTGCATATGGAAGAGCTAGGGCGAACACCGGGGAGCTGTTTTTT.

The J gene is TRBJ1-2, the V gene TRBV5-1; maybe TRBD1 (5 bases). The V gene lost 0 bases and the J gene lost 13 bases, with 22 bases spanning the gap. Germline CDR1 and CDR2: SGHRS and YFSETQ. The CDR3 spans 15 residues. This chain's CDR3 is CASSLVPYETDYATF. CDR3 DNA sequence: TGCGCCAGCAGCTTGGTCCCCTATGAGACAGACTATGCCACCTTC. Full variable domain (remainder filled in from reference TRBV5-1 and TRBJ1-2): KAGVTQTPRYLIKTRGQQVTLSCSPISGHRSVSWYQQTPGQGLQFLFEYFSETQRNKGNFPGRFSGRQFSNSRSEMNVSTLELGDSALYLCASSLVPYETDYATFGSGTRLTVV.